This T cell receptor beta chain emerged from a study of CD8 T cells in Susac syndrome (dated by TCRdb to between 2019 and 2020). Study-wide context: Repertoire sequencing was used to test whether CD8+ T cell activation and differentiation in Susac syndrome was antigen driven. The study compared CD8+ T cell repertoire clonality among eleven to twelve healthy donors, roughly 14 Susac syndrome patients and roughly 15 multiple sclerosis patients. General study outcomes and caveats: The number of individuals in the TCR sequencing and HLA analysis was acknowledged as relatively small.

CDR1 SGHNT and CDR2 YYREEE are derived from the germline V gene (reference sequence). V and J are trimmed by 1 base and 0 bases, and the gene matches miss 2 bases of the junction. Taken from cysteine to phenylalanine, the CDR3 has 15 residues. Of the read, only the CDR3 DNA is kept; its 45 bases are in frame from base 1. A few counts support this clonotype. Its target antigen remains unknown. No qualities accompany the bases; no much larger clone lies one base away. RNA was extracted using the RNeasy kit, and about 0.5 to 1 microgram was reverse transcribed with random hexamers. TCR beta CDR3 regions were amplified with the immunoSEQ multiplex PCR assay covering 54 Vbeta and 13 Jbeta segments. PCR amplification bias was corrected using a synthetic template baseline for primer optimization and computational correction. As for the authors' bioinformatics: Reads were assigned to V, D and J genes according to IMGT and analyzed in immunoSEQ Analyzer, with only productive sequences retained. To calculate clonality, Shannon entropy was normalized by log2 of the number of productive unique sequences and then subtracted from one. Public and private clones were assessed among the 100 most prevalent clones of each patient and control. Clones were defined as Susac-specific when absent from the healthy and MS cohorts, from roughly 1,000 published viral clones and from other ImmuneACCESS disease sequences. TCRdb applied fastp at Q25 and MiXCR to the public reads, then kept only in-frame beta chains. Each record represents a unique CDR3 protein, reported with the most common genes and DNA among its rows. TCRdb assigned the V and J calls; the authors' analysis was not used. Within this sample are 250,000 to 300,000 distinct CDR3 sequences, with approximately 81% of them counted one time only. The ten largest clones take up approximately 0.11% of the sample.

High-throughput TCR beta sequencing profiled peripheral blood CD8+ and CD4+ T cells from healthy donors, Susac syndrome patients and multiple sclerosis patients. Treatment-naive patients with stable or active relapsing-remitting disease fulfilling revised McDonald criteria were used as multiple sclerosis controls. Bulk CD8+ and CD4+ T cells were purified by magnetic negative isolation, while CD8+ TEMRA cells were enriched using FACS. Blood was drawn into EDTA tubes, processed within 24 hours, and PBMCs were isolated by density gradient centrifugation. PBMCs destined for TCR sequencing were cryopreserved in liquid nitrogen and later thawed in a 37 °C water bath. A purity of at least 90% was achieved for sorted or isolated CD4+, CD8+ and CD8+ TEMRA cells.

This chain is built from TRBV5-4 and TRBJ2-7; 9 junctional bases match TRBD2. The source material was CD8+ T cells from PBMCs. The TCR sequence derives from a human donor with multiple sclerosis. The CDR3 loop reads CASSLKREVSYEQYF. The DNA sequence is TGTGCCAGCAGCTTGAAGCGGGAGGTCTCCTACGAGCAGTACTTC.